These 9 T cell receptor beta chains came from one sample sequenced in a study of low-dose radiotherapy and immunotherapy resistance in tumors. Documented time point: before trial treatment. Gene-specific TRAV and TRBV primers were used for first-strand cDNA, covering alpha and beta chains. Over about 18 PCR cycles, TCRs were amplified from a constant-region primer and V-primer adapter. TCRdb processed the reads anew with MiXCR; each CDR3 protein has one entry. The table shows 80,000 to 95,000 distinct CDR3 sequences, with 9.4% occurring only once. Sequences were derived from PBMCs, sampled before treatment. These receptors all come from a male donor with prostate cancer.

This clonotype was seen ten or more times. The CDR3 DNA sequence: TGTGCCAGCAGCTTACAACAGGGGTACGAGCAGTACTTC. Encoded protein: CASSLQQGYEQYF. The chain has TRBV7-2 and TRBJ2-7; 7 nucleotides agree with TRBD1. Trimming took 2 bases from V and 4 from J; bases not matched to a gene: 2. This CDR3 has 13 amino acids. Germline assignment: CDR1 SGHTA and CDR2 FQGNSA.

The sample holds many counts of this clonotype. The chain is built from TRBV29-1 and TRBJ2-3; TRBD1 aligns across 7 bases. V gave up 6 bases and J gave up 4 bases; unmatched junction bases: 4. The CDR3 contains 12 residues. Germline-derived CDR1 and CDR2 are SQVTM and ANQGSEA. CDR3 in DNA: TGCAGCGTGGAGACAGGGCCAGATACGCAGTATTTT. Encoded protein: CSVETGPDTQYF.

This clonotype was detected many times. The chain combines TRBV20-1 with TRBJ2-1; TRBD2 matches 8 bases. V lost 4 bases to trimming and J lost 0 bases; unmatched junction nucleotides: 2. CDR3 length: 14 amino acids. Germline CDR1 DFQATT, CDR2 SNEGSKA (reference sequence). This CDR3 is CSAKRESSYNEQFF. The DNA for the CDR3 is TGCAGTGCTAAGCGGGAGAGCTCCTACAATGAGCAGTTCTTC.

This clonotype was seen repeatedly, ten times or more. This chain links TRBV4-3 with TRBJ2-1, with 12 bases aligning to TRBD2. In germline, CDR1 is LGHNA, CDR2 YSLEER. The trim removed 0 bases at V and 8 bases at J, leaving 11 bases unmatched. There are 18 residues in the CDR3. The CDR3 sequence is CASSQDWLAGGLGHEQFF. CDR3 DNA: TGCGCCAGCAGCCAAGATTGGCTAGCGGGAGGGCTGGGGCATGAGCAGTTCTTC.

This clonotype has a count of ten or more. The chain recombines TRBV9 with TRBJ1-4; D unclear. The CDR3 covers 14 residues. Trimming removed 0 bases at V and 9 bases at J, with 12 bases between. Germline V gene sequence: CDR1 SGDLS, CDR2 YYNGEE. The CDR3 region is CASSVAPIDKKLFF. The CDR3 nucleotides read TGTGCCAGCAGCGTAGCTCCTATTGATAAAAAACTGTTTTTT.

This clonotype was observed many times. J is TRBJ2-4 and V is TRBV28; D unresolved. The CDR3 loop spans 13 amino acids. V was shortened by 6 bases and J by 3 bases, with 9 bases between the two germline ends. Per the germline V gene, CDR1 is MDHEN and CDR2 is SYDVKM. The CDR3 DNA sequence: TGTGCCAGCAGGCAGCAACACAAAAACATTCAGTACTTC. Encoded protein: CASRQQHKNIQYF.

In its sample, this clonotype was seen many times. This chain links TRBV2 with TRBJ1-1; tentative D call: TRBD1 (5 bases). V lost 8 bases to trimming and J lost 3 bases, with 7 bases between them. The CDR3 spans 11 residues. Germline loops: CDR1 SNHLY, CDR2 FYNNEI. The DNA of the CDR3 is TGTGCCAGCGGCAGGGACACTGAAGCTTTCTTT. Translated: CASGRDTEAFF.

This clonotype was seen many times. V and J are TRBV7-9 and TRBJ2-5; D is unclear. V lost 0 bases to trimming and J lost 2 bases, with 7 bases between them. Germline V gene data show CDR1 as SEHNR and CDR2 as FQNEAQ (reference sequence). The CDR3 extends over 14 amino acids. CDR3 sequence reads: CASSLAGIQETQYF. The CDR3 bases are TGTGCCAGCAGCTTAGCTGGGATTCAAGAGACCCAGTACTTC.

This clonotype was counted many times. V is TRBV12-3 or TRBV12-4 and J is TRBJ2-7; D unresolved. V lost 3 bases to trimming and J lost 6 bases, with 9 bases between them. This CDR3 is built from 12 residues. This CDR3 is CASSLLDREQYF. CDR3 coding DNA: TGTGCCAGCAGTTTGTTAGATCGCGAGCAGTACTTC.